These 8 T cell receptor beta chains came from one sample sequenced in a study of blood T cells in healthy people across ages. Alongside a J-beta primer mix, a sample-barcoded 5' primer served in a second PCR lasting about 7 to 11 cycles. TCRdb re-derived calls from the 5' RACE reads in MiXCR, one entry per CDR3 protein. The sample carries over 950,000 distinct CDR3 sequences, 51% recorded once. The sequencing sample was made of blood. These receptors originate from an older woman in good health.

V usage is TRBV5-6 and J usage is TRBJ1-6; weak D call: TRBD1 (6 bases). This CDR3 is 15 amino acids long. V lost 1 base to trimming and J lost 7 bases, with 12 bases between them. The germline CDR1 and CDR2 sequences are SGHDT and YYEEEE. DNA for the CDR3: TGTGCCAGCAGCTTGTGGCAGGGGACAAATTCACCCCTCCACTTT. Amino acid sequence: CASSLWQGTNSPLHF.

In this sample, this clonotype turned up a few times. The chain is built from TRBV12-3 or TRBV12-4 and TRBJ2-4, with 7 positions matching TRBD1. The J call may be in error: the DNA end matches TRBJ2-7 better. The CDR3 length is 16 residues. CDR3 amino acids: CASSSGQYTGDDEQYF. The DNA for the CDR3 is TGTGCCAGCAGTTCGGGACAGTATACTGGGGACGACGAGCAGTACTTC.

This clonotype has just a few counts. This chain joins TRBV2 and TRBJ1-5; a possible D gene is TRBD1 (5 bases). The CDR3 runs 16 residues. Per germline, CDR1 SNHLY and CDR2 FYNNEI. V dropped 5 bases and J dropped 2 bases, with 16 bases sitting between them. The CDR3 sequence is CASSPYQARGNQPQHF. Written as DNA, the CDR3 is TGTGCCAGCAGTCCTTATCAGGCCAGGGGCAATCAGCCCCAGCATTTT.

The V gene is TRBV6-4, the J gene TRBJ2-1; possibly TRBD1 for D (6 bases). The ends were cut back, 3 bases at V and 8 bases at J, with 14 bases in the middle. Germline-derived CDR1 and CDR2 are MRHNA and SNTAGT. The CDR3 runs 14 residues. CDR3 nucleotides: TGTGCCAGCAGTGAGGAAACAGGGAGCGATGAGCAGTTCTTC. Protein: CASSEETGSDEQFF.

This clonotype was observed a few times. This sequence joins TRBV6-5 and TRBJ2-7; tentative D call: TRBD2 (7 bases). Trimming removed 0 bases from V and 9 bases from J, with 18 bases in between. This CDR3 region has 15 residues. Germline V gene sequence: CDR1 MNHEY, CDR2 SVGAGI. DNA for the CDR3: TGTGCCAGCAGTTACTCGATCGGGGGGCTGGTTGGGCAGTACTTC. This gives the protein CASSYSIGGLVGQYF.

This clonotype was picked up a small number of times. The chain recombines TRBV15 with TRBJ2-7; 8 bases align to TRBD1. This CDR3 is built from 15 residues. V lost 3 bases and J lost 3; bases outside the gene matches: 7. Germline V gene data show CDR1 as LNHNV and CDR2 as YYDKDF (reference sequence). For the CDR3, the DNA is TGTGCCACCAGCAGGGCAGGGGGCTTAGGCTACGAGCAGTACTTC. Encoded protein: CATSRAGGLGYEQYF.

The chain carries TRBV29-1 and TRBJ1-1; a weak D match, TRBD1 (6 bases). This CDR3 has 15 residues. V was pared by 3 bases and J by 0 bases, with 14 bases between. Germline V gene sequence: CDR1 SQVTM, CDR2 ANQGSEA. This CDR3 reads CSVELPGTLNTEAFF. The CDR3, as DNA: TGCAGCGTTGAGCTCCCCGGGACACTGAACACTGAAGCTTTCTTT.

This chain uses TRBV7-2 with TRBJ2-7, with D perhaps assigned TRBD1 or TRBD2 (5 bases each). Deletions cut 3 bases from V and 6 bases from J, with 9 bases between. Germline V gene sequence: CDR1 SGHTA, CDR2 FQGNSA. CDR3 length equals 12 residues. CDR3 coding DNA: TGTGCCAGCAGCTTGATGGGACGCGAGCAGTACTTC. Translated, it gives CASSLMGREQYF.